This is a list of T cell receptor beta chains from one sample in a study of T cells expressing NK-cell markers. TCRdb derives one entry per CDR3 protein from the 5' RACE reads, leaving out DNA. The ten most abundant clones cover 20% to 25% of a sample with about 190,000 distinct CDR3 sequences. The sample was blood T cells: a sorted CD56 or NKG2C T cell subset, CD4+ or CD8+ T cells, or bulk PBMC T cells (not recorded which). These receptors were obtained from a man aged 18 to 69 in good health. Both conserved end residues are part of each CDR3. Only part of the rows carry a size: once, few, many, or a class if the clone is expanded.

NA	TRBV4-1	TRBJ2-2	CASSQAQGLNTGELFF
NA	TRBV2	TRBJ1-3	CASSSGTASSGNTIYF
NA	TRBV3-1	TRBJ2-2	CASSQDPDGGDPNTGELFF
NA	TRBV28	TRBJ1-4	CASSLPSLGLFF
NA	TRBV6-1	TRBJ1-4	CASGPFGGANEKLFF
NA	TRBV20-1	TRBJ2-2	CSALTGTGRTGELFF
NA	TRBV12-3/TRBV12-4	TRBJ2-3	CASSSLGTDTQYF
medium-sized	TRBV30	TRBJ2-5	CAWSVNSRETQYF
NA	TRBV6-1	TRBJ1-6	CASRLGGATSPLHF
NA	TRBV7-8	TRBJ2-7	CASSLFDGGAGEQYF
NA	TRBV4-2	TRBJ2-7	CASSQVSSGVNYEQYF
NA	TRBV29-1	TRBJ2-7	CRCSVTRDSLTHEQYF
NA	TRBV7-9	TRBJ1-6	CASSGETGVGSPLHF
NA	TRBV2	TRBJ2-3	CASSISGLTDTQYF
NA	TRBV3-1	TRBJ1-4	CASSRQGFATNEKLFF
NA	TRBV29-1	TRBJ2-3	CSVDRGSTDTQYF
NA	TRBV5-6	TRBJ2-3	CASSLGPPWSGVTDTQYF